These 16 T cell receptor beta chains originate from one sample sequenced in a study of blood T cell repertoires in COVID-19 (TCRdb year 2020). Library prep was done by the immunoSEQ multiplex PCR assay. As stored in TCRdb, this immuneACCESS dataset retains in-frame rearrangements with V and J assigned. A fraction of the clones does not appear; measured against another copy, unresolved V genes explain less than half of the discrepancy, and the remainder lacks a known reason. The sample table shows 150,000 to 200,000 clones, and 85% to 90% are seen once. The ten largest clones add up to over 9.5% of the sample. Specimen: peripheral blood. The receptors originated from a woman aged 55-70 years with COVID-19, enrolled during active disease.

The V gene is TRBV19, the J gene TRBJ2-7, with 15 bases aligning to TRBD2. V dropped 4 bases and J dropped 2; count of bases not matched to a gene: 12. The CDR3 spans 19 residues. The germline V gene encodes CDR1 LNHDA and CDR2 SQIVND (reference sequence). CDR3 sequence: CASSTGRLRTSGRAYEQYF. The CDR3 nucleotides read TGTGCCAGTAGTACGGGACGGCTCAGGACTAGCGGGAGGGCCTACGAGCAGTACTTC.

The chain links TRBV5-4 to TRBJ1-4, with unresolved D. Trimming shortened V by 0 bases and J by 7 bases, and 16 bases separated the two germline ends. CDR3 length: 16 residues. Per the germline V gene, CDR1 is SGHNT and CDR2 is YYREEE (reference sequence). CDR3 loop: CASSLAGSRSGEKLFF. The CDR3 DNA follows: TGTGCCAGCAGCTTGGCAGGTTCCCGCTCCGGTGAAAAACTGTTTTTT.

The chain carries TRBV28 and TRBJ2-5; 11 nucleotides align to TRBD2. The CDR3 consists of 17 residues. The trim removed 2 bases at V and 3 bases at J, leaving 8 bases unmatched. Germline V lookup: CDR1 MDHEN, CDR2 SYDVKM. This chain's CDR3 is CASSLILAGVLEETQYF. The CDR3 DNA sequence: TGTGCCAGCAGTTTAATACTAGCGGGAGTTCTAGAAGAGACCCAGTACTTC. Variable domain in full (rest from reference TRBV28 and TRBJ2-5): DVKVTQSSRYLVKRTGEKVFLECVQDMDHENMFWYRQDPGLGLRLIYFSYDVKMKEKGDIPEGYSVSREKKERFSLILESASTNQTSMYLCASSLILAGVLEETQYFGPGTRLLVL.

CDR3 DNA: TGTGCCAGCAGTTTTTCTAATCAGCCCCAGCATTTT. It encodes CASSFSNQPQHF. The chain is built from TRBV28 and TRBJ1-5; no reliable D call. Germline V gives CDR1 MDHEN, CDR2 SYDVKM. The CDR3 is 12 residues long. V was pared by 3 bases and J by 4 bases, with 4 bases between.

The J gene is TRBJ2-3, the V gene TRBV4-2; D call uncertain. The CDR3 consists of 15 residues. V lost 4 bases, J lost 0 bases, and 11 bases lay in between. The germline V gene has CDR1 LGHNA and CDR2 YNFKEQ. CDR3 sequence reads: CASSPSGKSTDTQYF. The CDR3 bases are TGTGCCAGCAGCCCGTCAGGAAAAAGCACAGATACGCAGTATTTT.

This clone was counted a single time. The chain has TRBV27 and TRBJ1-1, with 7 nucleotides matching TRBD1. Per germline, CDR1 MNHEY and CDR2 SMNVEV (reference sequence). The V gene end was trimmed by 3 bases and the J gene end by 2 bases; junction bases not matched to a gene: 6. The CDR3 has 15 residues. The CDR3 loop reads CASSFDDRVNTEAFF. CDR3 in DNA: TGTGCCAGCAGTTTCGACGACAGGGTTAACACTGAAGCTTTCTTT.

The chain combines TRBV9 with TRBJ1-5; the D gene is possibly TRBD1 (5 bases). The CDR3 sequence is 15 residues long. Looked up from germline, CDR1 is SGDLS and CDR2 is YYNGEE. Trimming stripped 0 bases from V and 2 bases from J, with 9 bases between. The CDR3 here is CASSVGGDGNQPQHF. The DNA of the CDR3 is TGTGCCAGCAGCGTAGGGGGGGACGGCAATCAGCCCCAGCATTTT.

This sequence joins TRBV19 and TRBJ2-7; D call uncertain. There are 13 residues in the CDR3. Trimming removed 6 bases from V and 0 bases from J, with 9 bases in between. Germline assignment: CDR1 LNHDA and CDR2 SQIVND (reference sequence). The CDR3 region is CASSGVSSYEQYF. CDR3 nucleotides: TGTGCCAGTAGCGGAGTCAGCTCCTACGAGCAGTACTTC.

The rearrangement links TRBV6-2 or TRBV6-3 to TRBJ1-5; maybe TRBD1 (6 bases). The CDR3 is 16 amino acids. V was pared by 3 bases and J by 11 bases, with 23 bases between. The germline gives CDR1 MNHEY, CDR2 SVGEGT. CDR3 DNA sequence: TGTGCCAGCAGTTATTCCGGAGGACAGTCCCTTTTGGCCCAGCATTTT. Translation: CASSYSGGQSLLAQHF.

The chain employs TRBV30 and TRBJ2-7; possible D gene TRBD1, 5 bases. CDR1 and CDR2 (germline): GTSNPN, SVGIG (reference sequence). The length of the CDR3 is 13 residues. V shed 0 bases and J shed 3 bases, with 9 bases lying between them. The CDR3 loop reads CAWSVQGDYEQYF. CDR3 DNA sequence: TGTGCCTGGAGTGTGCAAGGGGACTACGAGCAGTACTTC. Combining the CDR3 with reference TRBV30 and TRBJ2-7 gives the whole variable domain SQTIHQWPATLVQPVGSPLSLECTVEGTSNPNLYWYRQAAGRGLQLLFYSVGIGQISSEVPQNLSASRPQDRQFILSSKKLLLSDSGFYLCAWSVQGDYEQYFGPGTRLTVT.

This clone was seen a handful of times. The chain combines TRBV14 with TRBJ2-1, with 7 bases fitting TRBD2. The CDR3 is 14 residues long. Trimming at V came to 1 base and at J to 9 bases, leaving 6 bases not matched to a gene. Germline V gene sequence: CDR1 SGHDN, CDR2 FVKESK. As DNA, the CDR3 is TGTGCCAGCAGCCAAGTGAATGGGGGGGGTGAGCAGTTCTTC. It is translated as CASSQVNGGGEQFF.

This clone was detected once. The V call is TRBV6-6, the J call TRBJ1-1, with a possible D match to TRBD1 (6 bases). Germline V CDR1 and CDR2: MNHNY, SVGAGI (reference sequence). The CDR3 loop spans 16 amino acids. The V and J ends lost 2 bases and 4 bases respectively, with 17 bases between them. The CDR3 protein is CASSYNRVGAVTEAFF. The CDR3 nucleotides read TGTGCCAGCAGTTACAACAGGGTTGGAGCGGTCACTGAAGCTTTCTTT.

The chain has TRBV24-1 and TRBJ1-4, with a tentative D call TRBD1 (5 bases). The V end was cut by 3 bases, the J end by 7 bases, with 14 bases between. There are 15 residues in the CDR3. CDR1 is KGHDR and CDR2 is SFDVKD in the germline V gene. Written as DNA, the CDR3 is TGTGCCACCAGTGATCCGGACAAGAGTGTTGAAAAACTGTTTTTT. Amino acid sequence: CATSDPDKSVEKLFF.

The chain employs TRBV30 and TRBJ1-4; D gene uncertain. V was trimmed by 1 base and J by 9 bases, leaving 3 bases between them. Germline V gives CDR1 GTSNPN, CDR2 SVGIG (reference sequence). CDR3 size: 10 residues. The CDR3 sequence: CAWSDKKLFF. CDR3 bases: TGTGCCTGGAGTGATAAAAAACTGTTTTTT.

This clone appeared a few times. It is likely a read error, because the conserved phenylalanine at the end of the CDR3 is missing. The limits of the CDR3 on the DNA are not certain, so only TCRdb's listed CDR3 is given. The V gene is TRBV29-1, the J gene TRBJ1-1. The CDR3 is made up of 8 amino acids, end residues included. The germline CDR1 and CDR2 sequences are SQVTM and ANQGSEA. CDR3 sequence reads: CSVEGGFG.

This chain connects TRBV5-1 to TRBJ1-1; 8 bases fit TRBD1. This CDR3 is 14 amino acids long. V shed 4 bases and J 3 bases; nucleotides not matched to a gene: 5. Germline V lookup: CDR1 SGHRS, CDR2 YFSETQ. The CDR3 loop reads CASSTRGRDTEAFF. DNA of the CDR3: TGCGCCAGCAGCACCAGGGGGCGGGACACTGAAGCTTTCTTT.